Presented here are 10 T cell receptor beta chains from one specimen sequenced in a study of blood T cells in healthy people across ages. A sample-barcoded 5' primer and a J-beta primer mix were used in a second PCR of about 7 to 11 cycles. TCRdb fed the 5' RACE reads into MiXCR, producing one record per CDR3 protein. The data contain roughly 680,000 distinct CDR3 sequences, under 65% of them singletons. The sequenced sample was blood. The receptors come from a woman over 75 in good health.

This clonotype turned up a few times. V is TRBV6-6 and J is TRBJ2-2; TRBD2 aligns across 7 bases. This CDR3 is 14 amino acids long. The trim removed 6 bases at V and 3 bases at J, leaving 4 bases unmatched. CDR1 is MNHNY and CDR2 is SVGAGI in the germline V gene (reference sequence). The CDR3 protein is CASSFGLDTGELFF. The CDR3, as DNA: TGTGCCAGCAGCTTCGGACTAGACACCGGGGAGCTGTTTTTT.

The CDR3 is CASSLSDNRVWHGYTF. In DNA form, the CDR3 reads TGCGCCAGCAGCTTGTCCGACAACAGGGTCTGGCATGGCTACACCTTC. This rearrangement joins TRBV5-1 to TRBJ1-2; possibly TRBD1 for D (6 bases). Germline CDR1 is SGHRS and CDR2 is YFSETQ. The V end lost 1 base, the J end lost 6 bases, and 19 bases lay between the germline ends. This CDR3 contains 16 residues.

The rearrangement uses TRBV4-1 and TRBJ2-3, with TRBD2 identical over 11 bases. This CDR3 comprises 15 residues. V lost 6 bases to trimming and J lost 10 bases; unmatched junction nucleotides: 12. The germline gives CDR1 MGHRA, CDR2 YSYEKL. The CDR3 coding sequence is TGCGCCAGCAGTACGACTAGCGGGGTCGCAGGGGCGCAGTATTTT. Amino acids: CASSTTSGVAGAQYF.

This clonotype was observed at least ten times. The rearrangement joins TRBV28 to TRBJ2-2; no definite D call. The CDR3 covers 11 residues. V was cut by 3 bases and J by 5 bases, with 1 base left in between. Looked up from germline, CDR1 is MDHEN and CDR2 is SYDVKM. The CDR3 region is CASSFTGELFF. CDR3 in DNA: TGTGCCAGCAGTTTTACCGGGGAGCTGTTTTTT. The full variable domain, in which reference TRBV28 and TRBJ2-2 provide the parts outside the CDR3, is DVKVTQSSRYLVKRTGEKVFLECVQDMDHENMFWYRQDPGLGLRLIYFSYDVKMKEKGDIPEGYSVSREKKERFSLILESASTNQTSMYLCASSFTGELFFGEGSRLTVL.

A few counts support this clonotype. The CDR3 DNA reads as TGTGCCAGCAGTGTACACGGTAACTATGGCTACACCTTC. The encoded protein is CASSVHGNYGYTF. The J gene is TRBJ1-2, the V gene TRBV12-3 or TRBV12-4, with D hard to call. V was shortened by 5 bases and J by 1 base, with 8 bases between the two germline ends. The CDR3 consists of 13 residues.

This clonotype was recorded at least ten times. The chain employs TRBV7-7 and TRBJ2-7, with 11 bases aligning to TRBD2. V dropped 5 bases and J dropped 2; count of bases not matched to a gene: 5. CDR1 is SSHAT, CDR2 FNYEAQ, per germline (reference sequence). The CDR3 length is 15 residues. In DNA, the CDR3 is TGTGCCAGCAGCCCCCGACTAGCGGGACCCTACGAGCAGTACTTC. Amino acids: CASSPRLAGPYEQYF.

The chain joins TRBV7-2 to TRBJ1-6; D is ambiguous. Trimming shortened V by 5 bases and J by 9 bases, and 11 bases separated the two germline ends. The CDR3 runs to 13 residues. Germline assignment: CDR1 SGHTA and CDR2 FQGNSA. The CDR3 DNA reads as TGTGCCAGCAGCCGCGAGCCGGGTTCACCCCTCCACTTT. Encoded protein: CASSREPGSPLHF.

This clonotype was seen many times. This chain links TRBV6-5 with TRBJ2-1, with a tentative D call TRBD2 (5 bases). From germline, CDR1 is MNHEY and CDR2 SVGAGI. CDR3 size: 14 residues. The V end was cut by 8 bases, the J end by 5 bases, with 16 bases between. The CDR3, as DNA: TGTGCCAGCCGAAGGACGGGGAAAAACAATGAGCAGTTCTTC. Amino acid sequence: CASRRTGKNNEQFF.

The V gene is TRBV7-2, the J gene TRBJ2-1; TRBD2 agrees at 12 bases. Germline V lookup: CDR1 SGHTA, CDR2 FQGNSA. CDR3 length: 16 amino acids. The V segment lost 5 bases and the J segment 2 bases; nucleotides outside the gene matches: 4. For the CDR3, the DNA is TGTGCCAGCAGCCCACGGACTAGCGGGGCCTACAATGAGCAGTTCTTC. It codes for CASSPRTSGAYNEQFF.

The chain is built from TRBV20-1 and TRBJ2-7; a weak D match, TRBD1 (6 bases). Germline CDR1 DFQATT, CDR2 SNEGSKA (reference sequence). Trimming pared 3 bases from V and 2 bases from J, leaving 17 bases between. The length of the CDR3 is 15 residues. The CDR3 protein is CSARESGTITYEQYF. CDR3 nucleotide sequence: TGCAGTGCTAGGGAGTCCGGGACAATAACCTACGAGCAGTACTTC.